This is a list of T cell receptor beta chains from one sample in a study of cytomegalovirus exposure and HLA in healthy donors. Profiling relied on immunoSEQ multiplex PCR, and the TCRdb table lists in-frame clones only, not all of them. The table has about 130,000 clones, approximately 84% seen once. Sequences were obtained from PBMCs. These receptors originate from a man aged 25 to 40 in good health and CMV-seropositive. Each CDR3 is given without its conserved first and last residue.

v_gene	j_gene	CDR3aa
TRBV2	TRBJ1-5	ATSGGQGYGSNQPQH
TRBV2	TRBJ1-6	ASSDDRVVRAPLH
TRBV6-6	TRBJ1-5	ASSYGGSNQPQH
TRBV11-2	TRBJ2-7	ASSTRGVSGSLYEQY
TRBV30	TRBJ2-7	AWIVGTGSYEQY
TRBV18	TRBJ1-2	ASSPGTGEYGYT
TRBV19	TRBJ1-4	ASSIGPIGEKLF
TRBV2	TRBJ2-1	ASGVNEQF
TRBV30	TRBJ2-7	ACGTVSYEQY
TRBV7-8	TRBJ2-3	ASSLTDTQY
TRBV29-1	TRBJ2-7	SVRTGGWDEQY
TRBV5-8	TRBJ2-7	ASSWDRGSYEQY
TRBV10-1	TRBJ2-7	ASSGSTGVFAHEQY
TRBV19	TRBJ1-5	ASSIRGHSNQPQH
TRBV2	TRBJ1-1	ASSGQRRTEAF
TRBV18	TRBJ1-4	ASSPDRVGEKLF
TRBV19	TRBJ2-7	ASSISRGGAGEQY
TRBV7-6	TRBJ2-7	ASSQGSYEQY